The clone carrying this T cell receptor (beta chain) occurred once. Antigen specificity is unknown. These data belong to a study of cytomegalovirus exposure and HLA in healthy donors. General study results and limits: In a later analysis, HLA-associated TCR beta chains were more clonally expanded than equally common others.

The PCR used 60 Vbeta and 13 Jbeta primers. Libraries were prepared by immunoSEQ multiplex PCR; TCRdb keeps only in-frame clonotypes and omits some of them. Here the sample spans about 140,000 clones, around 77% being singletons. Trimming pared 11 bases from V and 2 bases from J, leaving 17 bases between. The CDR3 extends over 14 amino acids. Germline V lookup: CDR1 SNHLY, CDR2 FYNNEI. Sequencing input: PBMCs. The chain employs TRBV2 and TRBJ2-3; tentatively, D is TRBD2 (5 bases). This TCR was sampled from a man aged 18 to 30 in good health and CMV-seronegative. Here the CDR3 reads CAFPTGFNTDTQYF. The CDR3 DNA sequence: TGTGCCTTCCCGACGGGGTTCAACACAGATACGCAGTATTTT.